Following are 18 T cell receptor beta chains from one sample sequenced in a study of cytomegalovirus exposure and HLA in healthy donors (dated by TCRdb to about 2017). Libraries were constructed by the immunoSEQ multiplex PCR assay. For the multiplex PCR, a mixture combining 60 forward primers for TCR Vbeta segments and 13 reverse primers for TCR Jbeta segments was used. This immuneACCESS table, as held by TCRdb, lists in-frame sequences with V and J called but not all clones. Of the missing ones, under half trace to an unresolved V gene in checked studies; the others have no known cause. The sample has under 150,000 clones on record, approximately 80% of them singletons. The biggest ten clones account for 1% to 1.5% of the sample. Material: PBMCs. All receptors come from a girl aged 2-10 years in good health and CMV-seronegative.

The chain carries TRBV30 and TRBJ2-3; 10 bases map to TRBD2. Germline V gene sequence: CDR1 GTSNPN, CDR2 SVGIG (reference sequence). The CDR3 sequence is 16 residues long. Trimming at V came to 4 bases and at J to 0 bases, leaving 7 bases not matched to a gene. In DNA form, the CDR3 reads TGTGCCTGGACCCTGGGACTAGCGAGTAGCACAGATACGCAGTATTTT. Translating gives CAWTLGLASSTDTQYF.

The chain is built from TRBV19 and TRBJ2-7; 7 bases align to TRBD1. Looked up from germline, CDR1 is LNHDA and CDR2 is SQIVND (reference sequence). The length of the CDR3 is 16 residues. V shed 4 bases, J shed 0 bases, and the junction held 9 bases outside the gene matches. The CDR3 DNA is TGTGCCAGTAGTACGGATTTAGGGACAGTCTCCTACGAGCAGTACTTC. Its protein product is CASSTDLGTVSYEQYF.

This clone has a single count. The chain couples TRBV30 to TRBJ1-1; D gene unclear. CDR1 is GTSNPN, CDR2 SVGIG, per germline (reference sequence). This CDR3 has 13 residues. V was pared by 0 bases and J by 2 bases, with 7 bases between. The CDR3 sequence is CAWSVFVNTEAFF. The CDR3 DNA reads as TGTGCCTGGAGTGTTTTTGTAAACACTGAAGCTTTCTTT.

In its sample, this clone was seen once. The chain combines TRBV9 with TRBJ2-7, with 7 nucleotides matching TRBD1. This CDR3 comprises 14 residues. V trimming: 3 bases; J trimming: 2 bases; junction bases outside the gene matches: 5. The germline V gene has CDR1 SGDLS and CDR2 YYNGEE. The CDR3 is CASSAADRAYEQYF. DNA of the CDR3: TGTGCCAGCAGCGCGGCCGACAGGGCCTACGAGCAGTACTTC.

The rearrangement links TRBV27 to TRBJ2-7; TRBD2 might be the D (6 bases). This CDR3 region has 14 residues. The ends were cut back, 3 bases at V and 2 bases at J, with 11 bases in the middle. Per germline, CDR1 MNHEY and CDR2 SMNVEV (reference sequence). This CDR3 reads CASSFGTAPYEQYF. CDR3 coding DNA: TGTGCCAGCAGTTTCGGGACTGCTCCCTACGAGCAGTACTTC.

V and J are TRBV29-1 and TRBJ2-7; TRBD1 matches at 10 bases. This CDR3 comprises 13 residues. V lost 7 bases and J lost 1; bases outside the gene matches: 4. CDR1 SQVTM and CDR2 ANQGSEA come from the germline V gene. The CDR3 region has the DNA TGCAGCGGGAGACAGGGGGCTTCCTACGAGCAGTACTTC. This translates into CSGRQGASYEQYF.

CDR3 DNA sequence: TGCAGCGTTGAGGCCCTAGCGGGGGGGCTCAATGAGCAGTTCTTC. It codes for CSVEALAGGLNEQFF. The chain couples TRBV29-1 to TRBJ2-1, with 12 bases lining up with TRBD2. CDR1 and CDR2 from the germline V gene are SQVTM and ANQGSEA. J was trimmed by 6 bases and V by 3 bases; bases with no gene match: 6. The CDR3 has 15 residues.

The gene calls are TRBV29-1 and TRBJ2-3; tentatively, D is TRBD2 (5 bases). Germline loops: CDR1 SQVTM, CDR2 ANQGSEA. V lost 4 bases to trimming and J lost 0 bases, with 17 bases between them. The CDR3 runs to 16 residues. Here the CDR3 reads CSVGNGLFSSTDTQYF. CDR3 coding DNA: TGCAGCGTTGGGAACGGACTGTTCTCTAGCACAGATACGCAGTATTTT.

This sequence joins TRBV30 and TRBJ1-5; D might be TRBD1 (6 bases). CDR1 is GTSNPN, CDR2 SVGIG, per germline (reference sequence). V was clipped by 2 bases and J by 4 bases, with 12 bases between them. The CDR3 loop spans 14 amino acids. As DNA, the CDR3 is TGTGCCTGGAGTTGGGCAGGGGCTAATCAGCCCCAGCATTTT. Its translation is CAWSWAGANQPQHF. Full variable domain (outside the CDR3, taken from reference TRBV30 and TRBJ1-5): SQTIHQWPATLVQPVGSPLSLECTVEGTSNPNLYWYRQAAGRGLQLLFYSVGIGQISSEVPQNLSASRPQDRQFILSSKKLLLSDSGFYLCAWSWAGANQPQHFGDGTRLSIL.

The chain recombines TRBV5-8 with TRBJ1-5; D is possibly TRBD1 (6 bases). Germline-derived CDR1 and CDR2 are SGHTS and YDEGEE. CDR3 length: 14 amino acids. Trimming stripped 4 bases from V and 0 bases from J, with 8 bases between. The DNA of the CDR3 is TGTGCCAGCAGCGTCAGGGGTAGCAATCAGCCCCAGCATTTT. This sequence encodes CASSVRGSNQPQHF.

The rearrangement links TRBV6-1 to TRBJ1-3; D perhaps matches TRBD1 (6 bases). Trimming shortened V by 9 bases and J by 8 bases, and 14 bases separated the two germline ends. Germline CDR1 and CDR2: MNHNS and SASEGT. The CDR3 sequence is 12 residues long. CDR3: CASTQQGYTIYF. The CDR3 DNA sequence: TGTGCCAGTACCCAACAGGGCTACACCATATATTTT.

The chain combines TRBV27 with TRBJ2-6, with unresolved D. In germline, CDR1 is MNHEY, CDR2 SMNVEV (reference sequence). The CDR3 contains 14 residues. Trimming cost V 5 bases and J 0 bases, with 5 bases left between them. The CDR3 here is CASSPHSGANVLTF. CDR3 nucleotide sequence: TGTGCCAGCAGTCCCCACTCTGGGGCCAACGTCCTGACTTTC.

The chain is built from TRBV4-2 and TRBJ2-2; no clear D. With 4 bases removed from V and 4 bases from J, the gap between germline ends came to 13 bases. The CDR3 length is 15 residues. CDR1 and CDR2 (germline): LGHNA, YNFKEQ. The CDR3 reads CASSRNHYITGELFF. CDR3 coding DNA: TGTGCCAGCAGCCGGAACCACTACATCACCGGGGAGCTGTTTTTT.

This chain links TRBV7-9 with TRBJ2-6; no definite D call. The CDR3 length is 15 residues. Germline loops: CDR1 SEHNR, CDR2 FQNEAQ (reference sequence). The V end lost 5 bases, the J end lost 2 bases, and 10 bases lay between the germline ends. The DNA of the CDR3 is TGTGCCAGCAGCCCTACTCTCGCTGGGGCCAACGTCCTGACTTTC. It translates to CASSPTLAGANVLTF.

This rearrangement joins TRBV4-2 to TRBJ2-3; 7 bases agree with TRBD2. The CDR3 loop spans 15 amino acids. Looked up from germline, CDR1 is LGHNA and CDR2 is YNFKEQ. J lost 3 bases, V lost 1 base, and 4 bases had no gene match. The CDR3: CASSQGLAETDTQYF. As DNA, the CDR3 is TGTGCCAGCAGCCAAGGCCTAGCGGAGACAGATACGCAGTATTTT.

The chain carries TRBV15 and TRBJ2-7; TRBD2 matches 8 bases. Germline V gives CDR1 LNHNV, CDR2 YYDKDF (reference sequence). The length of the CDR3 is 13 residues. The V and J ends lost 3 bases and 3 bases, in that order; junction bases with no gene match: 1. The CDR3 loop is CATSRGLVYEQYF. The CDR3 nucleotides read TGTGCCACCAGCAGGGGACTAGTCTACGAGCAGTACTTC.

The V call is TRBV19, the J call TRBJ2-3; D possibly corresponds to TRBD1 (6 bases). CDR3 length: 16 residues. V lost 6 bases and J 1 base, leaving 17 bases between the germline ends. From germline, CDR1 is LNHDA and CDR2 SQIVND (reference sequence). CDR3 loop: CASSPLPGDGTDTQYF. CDR3 coding DNA: TGTGCCAGTAGCCCCCTCCCAGGGGACGGCACAGATACGCAGTATTTT. The full variable domain, in which reference TRBV19 and TRBJ2-3 provide the parts outside the CDR3, is DGGITQSPKYLFRKEGQNVTLSCEQNLNHDAMYWYRQDPGQGLRLIYYSQIVNDFQKGDIAEGYSVSREKKESFPLTVTSAQKNPTAFYLCASSPLPGDGTDTQYFGPGTRLTVL.

This clone showed up just once. V gene TRBV6-1 combines with J gene TRBJ2-5, with D maybe TRBD1 (6 bases). CDR3 size: 17 residues. Germline V gene lookup returns CDR1 MNHNS and CDR2 SASEGT. V was cut by 1 base and J by 1 base, with 16 bases left in between. The CDR3 DNA reads as TGTGCCAGCAGTGAAGTGATGAGGGGGAGAATCCAAGAGACCCAGTACTTC. This gives the protein CASSEVMRGRIQETQYF.